This T cell receptor beta chain derives from a study of blood T cell repertoires in COVID-19. About the research overall: COVID-19 samples collected from the United States, Italy and Spain covered acute and convalescent phases.

Germline-derived CDR1 and CDR2 are LNHDA and SQIVND (reference sequence). V was cut by 6 bases and J by 4 bases, with 15 bases left in between. The CDR3 spans 14 residues. As processed by the authors: Nucleated cell number was recorded as an estimate derived from reference gene primer amplification. Only in-frame clones appear in the TCRdb table, and some are missing; sequencing was by immunoSEQ multiplex PCR. That table is the source of V, J and clone size, and D and trimming were worked out from the DNA. There are fewer than 100,000 clones in the sample; around 83% occur only once, and 20% to 25% lies in the top ten.

Sequencing was carried out using peripheral blood. The genes are TRBV19 and TRBJ1-1; D may be TRBD1 (6 bases). This TCR was recovered from a woman aged 45-65 years with acute or convalescent COVID-19. The CDR3 here is CASSGTLGGTEAFF. CDR3 bases: TGTGCCAGTAGCGGGACATTAGGTGGCACTGAAGCTTTCTTT.